The 19 T cell receptor beta chains reported below all come from one sample, sequenced in a study of graft-versus-host responses after intestinal transplantation listed by TCRdb under 2021. The library was prepared using the immunoSEQ multiplex PCR assay. TCRdb took over this immuneACCESS table, retaining in-frame rearrangements with V and J assigned. Such tables are incomplete; in checked studies, under half of the missing clones stem from an unresolved V gene, and the remainder is unexplained. The sample data list about 24,000 clones, and 70% to 90% of these were observed just once. The ten largest make up under 1% of the sample. The sample in question was PBMCs, obtained 463 days after intestinal transplant. These receptors were collected from a human patient who received an intestinal transplant, so some T cells may come from the graft donor.

The chain joins TRBV7-3 to TRBJ2-3; unclear D gene. This CDR3 is 13 amino acids long. CDR1 and CDR2 from the germline V gene are SGHTA and FQGTGA. Trimming stripped 8 bases from V and 0 bases from J, with 9 bases between. The CDR3 sequence: CASGQTSTDTQYF. The CDR3 nucleotides are TGTGCCAGCGGGCAAACTAGCACAGATACGCAGTATTTT.

V usage is TRBV12-5 and J usage is TRBJ2-3; TRBD2 agrees at 8 bases. Germline CDR1 reads LGHNT; CDR2 reads FRNRAP. CDR3 size: 16 residues. Unmatched junction bases numbered 10, after V lost 4 bases and J lost 4 bases. CDR3 in amino acids: CASGSGGDGLSDTQYF. In DNA form, the CDR3 reads TGTGCTAGTGGTTCCGGGGGGGATGGTTTGTCAGATACGCAGTATTTT.

The chain is built from TRBV4-1 and TRBJ2-4; 9 bases line up with TRBD2. Trimming at V came to 2 bases and at J to 3 bases, leaving 8 bases not matched to a gene. This CDR3 has 17 amino acids. Germline V gene data show CDR1 as MGHRA and CDR2 as YSYEKL. DNA of the CDR3: TGCGCCAGCAGCCAACTTTTGCTAGCGGGAATCAAAAACATTCAGTACTTC. This codes for CASSQLLLAGIKNIQYF.

V gene TRBV10-3 combines with J gene TRBJ2-1, with 8 nucleotides matching TRBD2. Germline-derived CDR1 and CDR2 are ENHRY and SYGVKD. The CDR3 length is 15 residues. J lost 7 bases, V lost 6 bases, and 11 bases had no gene match. The CDR3 is CAIRAVAGGGNEQFF. The CDR3 coding sequence is TGTGCCATCAGGGCAGTCGCGGGAGGCGGGAATGAGCAGTTCTTC.

The chain joins TRBV5-1 to TRBJ2-7; no definite D call. V was cut by 0 bases and J by 2 bases, with 9 bases left in between. This CDR3 is built from 14 residues. CDR1 SGHRS and CDR2 YFSETQ come from the germline V gene. CDR3 nucleotide sequence: TGCGCCAGCAGCTTGGTAGTCTTACCCTACGAGCAGTACTTC. Amino acids: CASSLVVLPYEQYF.

This sequence joins TRBV20-1 and TRBJ1-1; D not certain. Germline CDR1 DFQATT, CDR2 SNEGSKA (reference sequence). V dropped 4 bases and J dropped 1 base, with 4 bases sitting between them. The CDR3 is 11 residues long. DNA of the CDR3: TGCAGTGCTAAAAGGAACACTGAAGCTTTCTTT. This gives the protein CSAKRNTEAFF.

The J gene is TRBJ1-5, the V gene TRBV11-2; D ambiguous. The CDR3 is 13 amino acids. The germline V gene has CDR1 SGHAT and CDR2 FQNNGV. Trimming left V 5 bases short and J 0 bases short, with 5 bases between. The CDR3 DNA reads as TGTGCCAGCAGCGCAAATAGCAATCAGCCCCAGCATTTT. It encodes CASSANSNQPQHF.

The DNA of the CDR3 is TGCGCCAGCAGAATGACCGTTCCCGGGGATACGCAGTATTTT. It specifies CASRMTVPGDTQYF. V usage is TRBV5-1 and J usage is TRBJ2-3; D unresolved. CDR3 length: 14 amino acids. CDR1 is SGHRS, CDR2 YFSETQ, per germline. Between the trimmed V and J ends, which lost 5 bases and 6 bases, there was a span of 16 bases.

The chain has TRBV6-5 and TRBJ2-1, with D unresolved. There are 13 residues in the CDR3. V lost 2 bases to trimming and J lost 9 bases, with 11 bases between them. CDR1 is MNHEY and CDR2 is SVGAGI in the germline V gene. The CDR3 region is CASSYVRGIEQFF. For the CDR3, the DNA is TGTGCCAGCAGTTACGTCAGAGGTATTGAGCAGTTCTTC.

The sample holds one count of this clone. The chain has TRBV6-5 and TRBJ1-5; no definite D call. The CDR3 consists of 15 residues. V lost 5 bases and J lost 1, with 12 bases in between. Per the germline V gene, CDR1 is MNHEY and CDR2 is SVGAGI. Here the CDR3 DNA reads TGTGCCAGCAGTCGCACGAGGGCGAGCAATCAGCCCCAGCATTTT. It translates to CASSRTRASNQPQHF.

DNA of the CDR3: TGTGCCTGGACTTATGGGGCTCACGAGCAGTACTTC. Translating gives CAWTYGAHEQYF. The chain couples TRBV30 to TRBJ2-7; tentatively, D is TRBD1 (5 bases). The CDR3 is 12 residues long. V shed 4 bases and J shed 5 bases, with 12 bases lying between them. CDR1 and CDR2 from the germline V gene are GTSNPN and SVGIG (reference sequence).

This clone turned up a few times. The chain uses TRBV5-1 and TRBJ1-4; 7 bases align to TRBD1. The CDR3 covers 15 residues. V gave up 1 base and J gave up 7 bases; unmatched junction bases: 7. The germline gives CDR1 SGHRS, CDR2 YFSETQ. The CDR3 spells CASSLIGGIGEKLFF. DNA for the CDR3: TGCGCCAGCAGCTTGATAGGGGGCATTGGTGAAAAACTGTTTTTT.

The rearrangement links TRBV2 to TRBJ2-1; 9 positions match TRBD1. Losses at the gene ends were 5 bases for V and 2 bases for J; bases not matched to a gene: 7. The CDR3 loop spans 16 amino acids. Germline CDR1 SNHLY, CDR2 FYNNEI. The CDR3 region is CASSILRTGAYNEQFF. The CDR3 coding sequence is TGTGCCAGCAGTATTCTCCGGACAGGGGCCTACAATGAGCAGTTCTTC.

The rearrangement joins TRBV18 to TRBJ2-1; 9 positions match TRBD1. Per the germline V gene, CDR1 is KGHSH and CDR2 is LQKENI. V trimming: 6 bases; J trimming: 4 bases; junction bases outside the gene matches: 1. The CDR3 length is 13 residues. CDR3 region: CASSGQGYNEQFF. For the CDR3, the DNA is TGTGCCAGCTCGGGACAGGGTTACAATGAGCAGTTCTTC. Using reference TRBV18 and TRBJ2-1 for the parts outside the CDR3, the full variable domain is NAGVMQNPRHLVRRRGQEARLRCSPMKGHSHVYWYRQLPEEGLKFMVYLQKENIIDESGMPKERFSAEFPKEGPSILRIQQVVRGDSAAYFCASSGQGYNEQFFGPGTRLTVL.

The chain combines TRBV19 with TRBJ1-5; no firm D call. The CDR3 extends over 13 amino acids. CDR1 is LNHDA, CDR2 SQIVND, per germline (reference sequence). V dropped 6 bases and J dropped 0 bases, with 6 bases sitting between them. This chain's CDR3 is CASRSYSNQPQHF. CDR3 nucleotide sequence: TGTGCCAGTAGGTCGTATAGCAATCAGCCCCAGCATTTT.

This chain uses TRBV28 with TRBJ2-1; no firm D call. Trimming removed 1 base from V and 0 bases from J, with 4 bases in between. The germline CDR1 and CDR2 sequences are MDHEN and SYDVKM. This CDR3 comprises 14 residues. The CDR3 spells CASSLLSSYNEQFF. CDR3 in DNA: TGTGCCAGCAGTTTATTGAGCTCCTACAATGAGCAGTTCTTC.

The V and J genes are TRBV5-1 and TRBJ2-1; possibly TRBD2 for D (5 bases). CDR3 length equals 15 residues. Trimming stripped 3 bases from V and 9 bases from J, with 19 bases between. Per the germline V gene, CDR1 is SGHRS and CDR2 is YFSETQ. The CDR3 here is CASSWTGLSGGEQFF. In nucleotides, the CDR3 is TGCGCCAGCAGCTGGACCGGACTTTCAGGCGGTGAGCAGTTCTTC.

The J gene is TRBJ2-7, the V gene TRBV27; D remains unclear. Trimming pared 2 bases from V and 3 bases from J, leaving 14 bases between. Germline values: CDR1 MNHEY, CDR2 SMNVEV (reference sequence). There are 15 residues in the CDR3. CDR3 region: CASSLSSFSLYEQYF. The CDR3 coding sequence is TGTGCCAGCAGTTTAAGCAGTTTTTCCCTCTACGAGCAGTACTTC.

The CDR3 DNA sequence: TGTGCCAGCAGCCCGGACAGGCATGGCTACACCTTC. Translated: CASSPDRHGYTF. The chain is built from TRBV7-9 and TRBJ1-2; 7 bases fit TRBD1. Germline values: CDR1 SEHNR, CDR2 FQNEAQ (reference sequence). V gave up 5 bases and J gave up 6 bases; unmatched junction bases: 3. The CDR3 consists of 12 residues.